This T cell receptor beta chain was profiled in a study of cytomegalovirus exposure and HLA in healthy donors. Study context: The 90 to 150 validation repertoires and the roughly 700 first-cohort repertoires shared a platform, a later analysis reported. Study results and limitations: In vitro experiments confirmed that a few CMV-associated chains were specific for CMV antigens. Clusters of TCRs from the first cohort tended to co-occur in the 90 to 150 validation repertoires (as a later analysis found). Researchers catalogued 160 or so TCR beta chains as cytomegalovirus-associated.

Many counts were recorded for this clone. Its antigen remains unidentified. Germline V CDR1 and CDR2: MNHNY, SVGAGI (reference sequence). Trimming left V 4 bases short and J 5 bases short, with 8 bases between. The CDR3 sequence is 12 residues long. Data came from immunoSEQ multiplex PCR; TCRdb stores just in-frame clones and leaves some out. The table lists approximately 200,000 clones, roughly 81% of them singletons. The sequenced material came from PBMCs. The sequence came from a young woman in good health and CMV-seronegative. The V gene is TRBV6-6, the J gene TRBJ2-5; D may be TRBD2 (6 bases). The CDR3 loop reads CASSWAGETQYF. For the CDR3, the DNA is TGTGCCAGCAGTTGGGCGGGGGAGACCCAGTACTTC.